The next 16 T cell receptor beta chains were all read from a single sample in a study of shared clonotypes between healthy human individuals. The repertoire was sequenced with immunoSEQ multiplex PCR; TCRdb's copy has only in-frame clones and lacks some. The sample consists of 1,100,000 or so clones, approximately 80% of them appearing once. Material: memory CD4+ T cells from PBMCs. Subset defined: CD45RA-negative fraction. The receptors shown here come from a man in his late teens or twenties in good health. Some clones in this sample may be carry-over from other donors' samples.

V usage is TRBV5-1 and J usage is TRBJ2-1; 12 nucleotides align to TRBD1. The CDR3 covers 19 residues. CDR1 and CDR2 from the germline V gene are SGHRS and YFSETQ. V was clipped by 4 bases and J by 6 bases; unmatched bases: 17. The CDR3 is CASSGSGTGGPGGLNEQFF. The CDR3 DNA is TGCGCCAGCAGCGGCTCCGGGACAGGGGGCCCGGGAGGGCTCAATGAGCAGTTCTTC.

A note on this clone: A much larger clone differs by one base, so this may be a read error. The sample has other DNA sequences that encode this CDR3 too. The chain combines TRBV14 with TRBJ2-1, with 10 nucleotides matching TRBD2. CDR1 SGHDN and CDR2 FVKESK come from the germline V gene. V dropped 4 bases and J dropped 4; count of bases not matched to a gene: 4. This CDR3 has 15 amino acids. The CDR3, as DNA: TGTGCCAGCAGCCGGACTAGCGGAACATACAATGAGCAGTTCTTC. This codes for CASSRTSGTYNEQFF. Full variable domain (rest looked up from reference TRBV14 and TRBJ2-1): EAGVTQFPSHSVIEKGQTVTLRCDPISGHDNLYWYRRVMGKEIKFLLHFVKESKQDESGMPNNRFLAERTGGTYSTLKVQPAELEDSGVYFCASSRTSGTYNEQFFGPGTRLTVL.

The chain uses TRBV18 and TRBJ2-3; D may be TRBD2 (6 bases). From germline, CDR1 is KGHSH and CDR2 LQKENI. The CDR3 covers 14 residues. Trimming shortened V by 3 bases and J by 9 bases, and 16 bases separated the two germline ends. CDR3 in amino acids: CASSPRAREETQYF. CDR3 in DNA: TGTGCCAGCTCACCCCGGGCGCGGGAAGAAACGCAGTATTTT.

CDR3 sequence: CASSPTSGPNTGELFF. DNA of the CDR3: TGTGCCAGCAGCCCAACCAGCGGACCGAACACCGGGGAGCTGTTTTTT. The chain uses TRBV4-2 and TRBJ2-2, with D possibly matching TRBD2 (5 bases). The CDR3 is 16 amino acids. Germline V CDR1 and CDR2: LGHNA, YNFKEQ. The V and J ends lost 4 bases and 0 bases respectively, with 12 bases between them.

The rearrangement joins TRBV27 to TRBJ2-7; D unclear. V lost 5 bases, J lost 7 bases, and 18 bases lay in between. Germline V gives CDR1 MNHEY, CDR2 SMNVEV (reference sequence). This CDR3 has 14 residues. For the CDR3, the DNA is TGTGCCAGCAGTCCTCTGGGGAACTCGCGAGAGCAGTACTTC. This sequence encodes CASSPLGNSREQYF.

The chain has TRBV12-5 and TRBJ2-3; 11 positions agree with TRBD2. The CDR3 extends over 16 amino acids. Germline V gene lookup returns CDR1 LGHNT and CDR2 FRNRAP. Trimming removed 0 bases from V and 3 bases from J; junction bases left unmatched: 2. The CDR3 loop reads CASGLVLAGVTDTQYF. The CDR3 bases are TGTGCTAGTGGTTTGGTACTAGCGGGAGTGACAGATACGCAGTATTTT.

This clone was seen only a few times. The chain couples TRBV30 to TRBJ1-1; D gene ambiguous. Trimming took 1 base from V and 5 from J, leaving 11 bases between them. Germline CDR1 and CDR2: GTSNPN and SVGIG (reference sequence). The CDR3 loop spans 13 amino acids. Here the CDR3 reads CAWSAWGNTEAFF. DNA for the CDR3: TGTGCCTGGAGTGCGTGGGGAAATACTGAAGCTTTCTTT.

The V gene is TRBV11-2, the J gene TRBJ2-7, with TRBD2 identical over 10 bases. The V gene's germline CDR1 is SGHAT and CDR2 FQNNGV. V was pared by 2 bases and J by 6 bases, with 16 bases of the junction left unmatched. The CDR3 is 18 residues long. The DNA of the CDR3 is TGTGCCAGCAGCTTAATTTTATTGAGCCTAGCGGGAGTCGGCGAGCAGTACTTC. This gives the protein CASSLILLSLAGVGEQYF. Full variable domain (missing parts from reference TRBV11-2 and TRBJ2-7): EAGVAQSPRYKIIEKRQSVAFWCNPISGHATLYWYQQILGQGPKLLIQFQNNGVVDDSQLPKDRFSAERLKGVDSTLKIQPAKLEDSAVYLCASSLILLSLAGVGEQYFGPGTRLTVT.

CDR3 sequence reads: CASSSIAGPPTYEQYF. CDR3 bases: TGTGCCAGCAGCTCTATCGCAGGGCCCCCAACCTACGAGCAGTACTTC. The chain couples TRBV11-2 to TRBJ2-7, with D maybe TRBD1 (5 bases). Germline assignment: CDR1 SGHAT and CDR2 FQNNGV. The ends were cut back, 4 bases at V and 2 bases at J, with 18 bases in the middle. This CDR3 is 16 amino acids long.

CDR3 in amino acids: CASSWGKLSEQFF. The CDR3 region has the DNA TGTGCCAGCAGCTGGGGAAAGCTGAGTGAGCAGTTCTTC. This sequence joins TRBV5-4 and TRBJ2-1, with D unresolved. The CDR3 runs to 13 residues. With 3 bases removed from V and 9 bases from J, the gap between germline ends came to 13 bases. Per germline, CDR1 SGHNT and CDR2 YYREEE (reference sequence). Together with reference TRBV5-4 and TRBJ2-1, the CDR3 gives the full variable domain: ETGVTQSPTHLIKTRGQQVTLRCSSQSGHNTVSWYQQALGQGPQFIFQYYREEENGRGNFPPRFSGLQFPNYSSELNVNALELDDSALYLCASSWGKLSEQFFGPGTRLTVL.

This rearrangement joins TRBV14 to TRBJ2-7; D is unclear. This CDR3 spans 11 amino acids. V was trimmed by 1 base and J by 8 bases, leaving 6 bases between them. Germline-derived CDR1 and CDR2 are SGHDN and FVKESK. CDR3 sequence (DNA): TGTGCCAGCAGCCAAGGGTCCCAGCAGTACTTC. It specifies CASSQGSQQYF. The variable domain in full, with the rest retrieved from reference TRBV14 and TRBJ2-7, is EAGVTQFPSHSVIEKGQTVTLRCDPISGHDNLYWYRRVMGKEIKFLLHFVKESKQDESGMPNNRFLAERTGGTYSTLKVQPAELEDSGVYFCASSQGSQQYFGPGTRLTVT.

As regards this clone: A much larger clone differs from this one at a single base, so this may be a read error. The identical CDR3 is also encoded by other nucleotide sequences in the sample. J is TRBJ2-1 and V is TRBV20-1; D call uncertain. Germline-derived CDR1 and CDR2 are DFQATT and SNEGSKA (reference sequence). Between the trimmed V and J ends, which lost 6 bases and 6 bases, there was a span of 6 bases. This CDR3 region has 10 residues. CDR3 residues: CSATGNEQFF. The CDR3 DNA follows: TGCAGTGCAACGGGCAATGAGCAGTTCTTC.

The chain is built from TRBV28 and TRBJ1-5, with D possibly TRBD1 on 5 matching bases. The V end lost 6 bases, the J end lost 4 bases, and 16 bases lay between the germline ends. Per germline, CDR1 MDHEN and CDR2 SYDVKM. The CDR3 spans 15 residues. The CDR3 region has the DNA TGTGCCAGCAGCCCCGGGGCCCTCCGAAATCAGCCCCAGCATTTT. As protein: CASSPGALRNQPQHF.

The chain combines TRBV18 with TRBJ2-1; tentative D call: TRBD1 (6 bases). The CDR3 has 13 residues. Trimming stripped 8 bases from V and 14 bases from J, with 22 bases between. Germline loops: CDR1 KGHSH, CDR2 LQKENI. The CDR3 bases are TGTGCCAGCACTAAAGTACCCCAGGGGCCCAAGTTCTTC. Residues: CASTKVPQGPKFF.

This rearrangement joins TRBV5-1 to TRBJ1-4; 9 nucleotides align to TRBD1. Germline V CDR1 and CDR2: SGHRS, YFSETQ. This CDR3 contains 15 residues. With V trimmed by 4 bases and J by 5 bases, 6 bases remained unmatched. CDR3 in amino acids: CASSLIGTGNEKLFF. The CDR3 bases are TGCGCCAGCAGCCTGATTGGGACAGGGAATGAAAAACTGTTTTTT.

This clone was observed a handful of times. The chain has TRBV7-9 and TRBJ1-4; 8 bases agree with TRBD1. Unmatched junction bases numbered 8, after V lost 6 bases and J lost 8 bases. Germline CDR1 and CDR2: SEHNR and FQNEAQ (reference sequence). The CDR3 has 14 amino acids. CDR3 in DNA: TGTGCCAGCAGTTGGACAGGGCCAGGGGAAAAACTGTTTTTT. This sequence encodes CASSWTGPGEKLFF.